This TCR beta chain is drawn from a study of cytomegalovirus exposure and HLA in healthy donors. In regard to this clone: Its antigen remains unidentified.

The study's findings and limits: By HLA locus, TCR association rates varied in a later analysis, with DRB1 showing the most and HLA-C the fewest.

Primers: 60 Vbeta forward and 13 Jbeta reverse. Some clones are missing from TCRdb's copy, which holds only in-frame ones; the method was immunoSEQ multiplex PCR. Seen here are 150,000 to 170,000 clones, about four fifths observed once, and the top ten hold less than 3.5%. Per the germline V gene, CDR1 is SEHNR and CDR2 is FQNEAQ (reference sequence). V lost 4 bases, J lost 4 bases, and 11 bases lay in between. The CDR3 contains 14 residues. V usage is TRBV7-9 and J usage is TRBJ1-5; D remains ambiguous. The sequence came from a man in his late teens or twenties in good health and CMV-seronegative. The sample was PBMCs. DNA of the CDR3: TGTGCCAGCAGCTCAGAGGCCGGGAATCAGCCCCAGCATTTT. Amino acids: CASSSEAGNQPQHF.